This record looks at one T cell receptor (beta chain) sequence and its context. This clone's antigen is unknown. Base qualities are missing; no much larger clone stands one base away. The germline V gene (reference sequence) sets CDR1 to PRHDT and CDR2 to FYEKMQ. Clipping removes 5 bases from V and 6 bases from J, with 4 as the unmatched junction base count. The CDR3 contains 13 residues, cysteine and phenylalanine counted. Kept here is only the CDR3 DNA, which spans 39 bases and is read in frame from base 1. The sample originates from a study of shared clonotypes between healthy human individuals (dated by TCRdb to the early 2020s). In the study overall: The cohort included three men and a couple of women between 18 and 49 years of age. Per donor, three plates each were used for CD4 naive and CD4 memory, two for CD8 naive, and one for CD8 memory. The study deeply sequenced blood TCR repertoires of about five healthy adults to estimate repertoire size and the extent of clonotype sharing between individuals. Libraries were prepared and TCR repertoires were sequenced by different laboratories using diverse techniques, in order to increase sequencing depth and limit assay-specific biases. Leukapheresis yielded between about 0.9 and 9 billion PBMCs per donor.

Beyond this particular receptor, the publication reports: Compared with non-shared clonotypes, clonotypes shared by all four sorted-subset donors had higher generation probabilities. Sampling was restricted to blood, and TCR repertoires in tissue are likely to differ from TCR repertoires in blood. Roughly 5% of naive CD4, around 3.6% of naive CD8, approximately 2% of memory CD4, and around 0.42% of memory CD8 clonotypes were shared across four donors. Pairwise subsampling led to the expectation that sequencing depth would affect the degree of clonotype sharing among donors. Estimated clonotype richness was generally larger for naive than for memory subsets. The small number of donors limited the genetic and exposure-history diversity represented. Incomplete sequencing was indicated by rarefaction of sorted-subset datasets, despite the large sequencing depth.

Healthy HIV-negative adults with no recently reported acute infections or vaccinations were included as donors. All donors were Caucasian adults living in Nashville, Tennessee, USA. CD4+ T cells were enriched through magnetic negative selection, after which naive cells were positively selected on CD45RA and the remaining negative fraction served as the memory subset. After blood collection by leukapheresis, PBMCs were isolated using Ficoll-Histopaque density gradient centrifugation and then cryopreserved in the vapor phase of liquid nitrogen. Analytical flow cytometry was used to check the purity and quantity of every magnetically sorted T cell population. Genomic DNA was isolated from each sorted fraction and quantified by UV absorbance on a Nanodrop 2000c. Using the deep immunoSEQ assay, TCR CDR3 regions were amplified from genomic DNA by multiplex PCR. Genomic DNA extracted from each cell subset was distributed evenly over all wells of several immunoSEQ 96-well plates, and each plate served as one replicate. For sorted subsets, each replicate PCR was loaded with roughly 200 ng genomic DNA, equivalent to 30,000 or so T cell genomes. The purified libraries were quantified using a Qubit 3.0 fluorometer, sized with a Bioanalyzer 2100, and then quantified again using the KAPA Library Quantification kit. Each immunoSEQ 96-well plate was sequenced on its own single-read 150-cycle Illumina NextSeq 550 flow cell. For the original study's pipeline: Because only junctional sequences without quality scores were contained in the immunoSEQ output, filtering matching that applied to full-length reads could not be performed. Sequences were annotated with PyIR, a Python wrapper for IgBLAST v1.9, using IMGT germline references to assign V/J genes and CDR3. Reads with weak V/J assignments (E-value above 1e-6), missing CDR3, stop codons, out-of-frame junctions, or ambiguous translated residues were removed. A V3J clonotype was defined by an identical inferred V gene, J gene, and CDR3 amino acid sequence. To compute the percentage overlap between repertoires, the number of shared unique clonotypes was divided by the size of the smaller repertoire. Three approaches were used to assess repertoire richness: RTK rarefaction, the Chao1 estimator, and Recon v2.1 estimates of unobserved clonotypes. Generation probabilities were computed with OLGA for all TCRbeta clonotypes obtained by the gDNA method from a handful of donors. The table was pulled from immuneACCESS by TCRdb, which kept in-frame rearrangements only. Such tables lose some clones; where checked, under half of the loss comes from unresolved V genes, and the rest has no known cause. The V and J calls and clone size were taken over from that table, and D and trimming were inferred from the DNA. The sample has roughly 2 million clones on record, around 95% of them singletons. The top ten clones comprise roughly 0.13% of the sample.

Recombination connected TRBV13 to TRBJ2-3; 8 central bases correspond to TRBD2. The sequence came from a young man in good health. The sequenced sample was naive CD4+ T cells sorted from blood. The cell subset or site label, as the study defines it: CD45RA+ positively selected. The DNA is as follows: TGTGCCAGCAGCCGGACTAGCCCGGATACGCAGTATTTT. Its product reads: CASSRTSPDTQYF.